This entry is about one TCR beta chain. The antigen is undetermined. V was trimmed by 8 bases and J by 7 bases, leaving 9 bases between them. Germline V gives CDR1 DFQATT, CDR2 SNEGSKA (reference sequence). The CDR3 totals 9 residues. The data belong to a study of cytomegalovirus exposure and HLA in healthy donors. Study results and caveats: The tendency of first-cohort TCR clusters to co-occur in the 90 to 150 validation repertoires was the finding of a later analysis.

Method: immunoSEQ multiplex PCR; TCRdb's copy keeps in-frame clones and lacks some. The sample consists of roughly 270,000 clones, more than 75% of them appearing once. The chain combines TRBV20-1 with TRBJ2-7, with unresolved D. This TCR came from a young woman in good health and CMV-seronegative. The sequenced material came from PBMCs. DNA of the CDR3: TGCAGTCCCTTTCGGGAGCAGTACTTC. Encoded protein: CSPFREQYF.